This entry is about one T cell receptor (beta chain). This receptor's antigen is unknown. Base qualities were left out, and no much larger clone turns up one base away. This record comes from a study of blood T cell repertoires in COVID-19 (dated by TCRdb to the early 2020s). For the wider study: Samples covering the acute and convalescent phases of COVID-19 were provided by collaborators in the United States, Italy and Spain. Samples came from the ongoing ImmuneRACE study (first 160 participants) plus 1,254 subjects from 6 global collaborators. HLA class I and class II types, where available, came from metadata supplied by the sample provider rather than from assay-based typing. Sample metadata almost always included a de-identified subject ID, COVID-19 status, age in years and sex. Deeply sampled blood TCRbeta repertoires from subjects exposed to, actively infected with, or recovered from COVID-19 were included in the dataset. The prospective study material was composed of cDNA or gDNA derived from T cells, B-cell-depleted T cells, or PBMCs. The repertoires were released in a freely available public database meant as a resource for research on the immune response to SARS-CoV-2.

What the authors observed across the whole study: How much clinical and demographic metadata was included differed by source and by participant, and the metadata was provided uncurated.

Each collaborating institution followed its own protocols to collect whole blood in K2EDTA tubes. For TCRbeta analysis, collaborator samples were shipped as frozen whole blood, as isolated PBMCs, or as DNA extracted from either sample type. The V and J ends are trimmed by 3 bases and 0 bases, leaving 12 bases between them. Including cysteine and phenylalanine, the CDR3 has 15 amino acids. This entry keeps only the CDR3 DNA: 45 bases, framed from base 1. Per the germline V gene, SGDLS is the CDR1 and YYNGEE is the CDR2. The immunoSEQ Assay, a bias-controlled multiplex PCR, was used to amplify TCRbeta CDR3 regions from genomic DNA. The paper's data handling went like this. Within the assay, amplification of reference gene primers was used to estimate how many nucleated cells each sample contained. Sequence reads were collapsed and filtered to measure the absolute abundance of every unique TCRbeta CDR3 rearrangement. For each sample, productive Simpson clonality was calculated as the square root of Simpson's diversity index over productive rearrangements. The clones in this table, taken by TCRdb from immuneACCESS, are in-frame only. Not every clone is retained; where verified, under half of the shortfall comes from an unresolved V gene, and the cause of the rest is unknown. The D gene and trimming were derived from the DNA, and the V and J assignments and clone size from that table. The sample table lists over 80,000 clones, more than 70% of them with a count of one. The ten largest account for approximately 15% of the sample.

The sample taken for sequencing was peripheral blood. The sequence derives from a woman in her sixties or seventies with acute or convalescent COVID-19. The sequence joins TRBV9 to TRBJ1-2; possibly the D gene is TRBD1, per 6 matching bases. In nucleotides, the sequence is TGTGCCAGCAGCGAGACCAGGGGTCCTAACTATGGCTACACCTTC. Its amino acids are CASSETRGPNYGYTF. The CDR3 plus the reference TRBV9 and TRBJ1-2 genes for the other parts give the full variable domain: DSGVTQTPKHLITATGQRVTLRCSPRSGDLSVYWYQQSLDQGLQFLIQYYNGEERAKGNILERFSAQQFPDLHSELNLSSLELGDSALYFCASSETRGPNYGYTFGSGTRLTVV.